This T cell receptor (beta chain) appears in the sequencing data of a study of OX40 agonist ivuxolimab in advanced cancers. Study at large: As their treatment, patients were administered ivuxolimab, an agonistic anti-OX40 (CD134) antibody. Every 2 weeks, ivuxolimab was infused into the patients intravenously at between 0.01 and 10 mg/kg. The study's findings and limits: Clones of CD4+ and CD8+ blood T cells grew by week 6 at doses of 0.1 to 3.0 mg/kg. On average, CD8+ T cells had more expanded clones than CD4+.

About this clone: What it recognizes is unknown.

TCRdb's copy holds only in-frame clones and misses some; the assay was immunoSEQ multiplex PCR. The table lists 100,000 or so clones, 89% of them singletons. V lost 6 bases to trimming and J lost 5 bases; unmatched junction nucleotides: 9. This CDR3 comprises 15 residues. Germline V gene data show CDR1 as SEHNR and CDR2 as FQNEAQ (reference sequence). The V and J genes are TRBV7-9 and TRBJ2-1; 8 positions agree with TRBD2. This receptor was identified in an adult with an advanced solid tumor such as melanoma, head and neck, liver or kidney cancer. Sequenced here: CD4+ or CD8+ T cells sorted from blood, sampled in a trial of the OX40 agonist ivuxolimab. CDR3 region: CASRGGAGGDNEQFF. As DNA, the CDR3 is TGTGCCAGCAGGGGAGGGGCGGGAGGTGACAATGAGCAGTTCTTC. Filled out from reference TRBV7-9 and TRBJ2-1, the complete variable domain reads DTGVSQNPRHKITKRGQNVTFRCDPISEHNRLYWYRQTLGQGPEFLTYFQNEAQLEKSRLLSDRFSAERPKGSFSTLEIQRTEQGDSAMYLCASRGGAGGDNEQFFGPGTRLTVL.